Detailed here is one T cell receptor (beta chain). V lost 8 bases and J lost 10, with 15 bases in between. Germline CDR1 is SGHTA and CDR2 is FQGNSA. This CDR3 is built from 12 residues. Libraries were prepared by immunoSEQ multiplex PCR; TCRdb keeps only in-frame clonotypes and omits some of them. The table lists hundreds of thousands of clones, approximately 95% of them singletons. The data were obtained in a study of shared T cell receptors in the human thymus. The sequencing input was thymocytes. The J gene is TRBJ2-1, the V gene TRBV7-2; D tentatively reads TRBD1 or TRBD2 (5 bases each). The sequence came from a human donor. This chain's CDR3 is CASGPPWGEQFF. DNA for the CDR3: TGTGCCAGCGGTCCCCCTTGGGGGGAGCAGTTCTTC.